Following are 18 T cell receptor beta chains from one sample sequenced in a study of T-cell memory formation after mild COVID-19. MiXCR, applied by TCRdb to the 5' RACE reads, yields one record per CDR3 protein. The table includes about 540,000 distinct CDR3 sequences, just over 20% detected once. Sequenced: PBMCs or a T cell subset sorted from them (not recorded which). The receptor set was obtained from an adult woman who had mild COVID-19 (a few samples of this study predate the infection). Cell type and time point are not known.

V usage is TRBV14 and J usage is TRBJ2-1; maybe TRBD2 (6 bases). The CDR3 runs to 15 residues. V dropped 3 bases and J dropped 4 bases, with 13 bases sitting between them. Germline loops: CDR1 SGHDN, CDR2 FVKESK. CDR3 amino acids: CASSQRGSDYNEQFF. The CDR3 DNA is TGTGCCAGCAGCCAGCGGGGCAGCGATTACAATGAGCAGTTCTTC.

This clonotype has more than one count but fewer than ten. The CDR3 DNA is TGTGCCAGCAGCCCTGGTTCTGGCGGGACTAGCACAGATACGCAGTATTTT. Its translation is CASSPGSGGTSTDTQYF. The chain recombines TRBV7-2 with TRBJ2-3, with a weak D call TRBD2 (6 bases). Germline values: CDR1 SGHTA, CDR2 FQGNSA. Trimming shortened V by 5 bases and J by 0 bases, and 18 bases separated the two germline ends. The CDR3 length is 17 residues. Together with reference TRBV7-2 and TRBJ2-3, the CDR3 gives the full variable domain: GAGVSQSPSNKVTEKGKDVELRCDPISGHTALYWYRQSLGQGLEFLIYFQGNSAPDKSGLPSDRFSAERTGGSVSTLTIQRTQQEDSAVYLCASSPGSGGTSTDTQYFGPGTRLTVL.

The V gene is TRBV2, the J gene TRBJ2-5, with a weak D call TRBD2 (6 bases). The V gene's germline CDR1 is SNHLY and CDR2 FYNNEI. The V end was cut by 3 bases, the J end by 5 bases, with 10 bases between. This CDR3 is built from 13 residues. CDR3 in amino acids: CASSEAGYETQYF. The CDR3 DNA is TGTGCCAGCAGTGAGGCGGGATACGAGACCCAGTACTTC.

The chain employs TRBV6-2 or TRBV6-3 and TRBJ2-3; D gene uncertain. V lost 2 bases and J lost 2, with 8 bases in between. CDR3 length equals 14 residues. Germline V gene lookup returns CDR1 MNHEY and CDR2 SVGEGT. This chain's CDR3 is CASSYVQITDTQYF. CDR3 nucleotide sequence: TGTGCCAGCAGTTACGTACAGATCACAGATACGCAGTATTTT.

V and J are TRBV20-1 and TRBJ2-2; TRBD1 or TRBD2 may be the D gene (6 bases each). V was trimmed by 0 bases and J by 4 bases, leaving 15 bases between them. From germline, CDR1 is DFQATT and CDR2 SNEGSKA (reference sequence). The CDR3 length is 16 residues. CDR3 DNA sequence: TGCAGTGCTAGAGATAGCGGCTGGGGGCGCACCGGGGAGCTGTTTTTT. This sequence encodes CSARDSGWGRTGELFF.

The gene calls are TRBV21-1 and TRBJ1-5. TRBV21-1 is marked as a pseudogene. The CDR3 is 16 residues long. The CDR3 sequence: CASSKGAGTIGQPQHF. In nucleotides, the CDR3 is TGTGCCAGCAGCAAAGGTGCAGGGACTATCGGACAGCCCCAGCATTTT.

This clonotype has just a few counts. The gene calls are TRBV14 and TRBJ2-5; D is undetermined. The CDR3 is made up of 15 amino acids. V lost 0 bases, J lost 0 bases, and 8 bases lay in between. The germline V gene encodes CDR1 SGHDN and CDR2 FVKESK. The CDR3 loop reads CASSQDLSHQETQYF. The CDR3, as DNA: TGTGCCAGCAGCCAAGATCTGTCTCACCAAGAGACCCAGTACTTC.

The rearrangement links TRBV9 to TRBJ2-7, with D uncertain. Germline V CDR1 and CDR2: SGDLS, YYNGEE. CDR3 length equals 11 residues. Trimming removed 0 bases at V and 7 bases at J, with 5 bases between. The CDR3: CASSVDGEQYF. The CDR3 DNA follows: TGTGCCAGCAGCGTAGACGGGGAGCAGTACTTC.

CDR3 protein: CATSPRDNDEQYF. The CDR3 DNA follows: TGTGCCACCAGCCCCCGGGACAATGACGAGCAGTACTTC. The chain recombines TRBV24-1 with TRBJ2-7; D might be TRBD1 (6 bases). CDR1 and CDR2 (germline): KGHDR, SFDVKD. The CDR3 is 13 residues long. V was trimmed by 7 bases and J by 5 bases, leaving 14 bases between them.

V is TRBV12-3 or TRBV12-4 and J is TRBJ1-1; TRBD1 might be the D (5 bases). V was trimmed by 5 bases and J by 1 base, leaving 11 bases between them. CDR3 length: 14 amino acids. DNA for the CDR3: TGTGCCAGCAGTCCGGGACGGCAGAACACTGAAGCTTTCTTT. Its protein is CASSPGRQNTEAFF.

This clonotype was counted a few times. The chain carries TRBV20-1 and TRBJ2-7; no clear D. The CDR3 has 15 residues. The germline gives CDR1 DFQATT, CDR2 SNEGSKA (reference sequence). The ends were cut back, 3 bases at V and 3 bases at J, with 18 bases in the middle. The CDR3 DNA is TGCAGTGCTAGCCGTATTGAGGTCGGCGGCTACGAGCAGTACTTC. It specifies CSASRIEVGGYEQYF.

The sample holds a few counts of this clonotype. The V gene is TRBV11-3, the J gene TRBJ2-1; 9 nucleotides align to TRBD2. Germline V CDR1 and CDR2: SGHNT, YENEEA. The CDR3 loop spans 16 amino acids. The V segment lost 2 bases and the J segment 4 bases; nucleotides outside the gene matches: 6. The CDR3 coding sequence is TGTGCCAGCAGCTTATCCCTGACTAGCGGTTACAATGAGCAGTTCTTC. Its translation: CASSLSLTSGYNEQFF.

There are a few counts of this clonotype. The rearrangement uses TRBV5-1 and TRBJ2-1; TRBD2 matches 10 bases. Germline lookup yields CDR1 SGHRS and CDR2 YFSETQ. The ends lost 4 bases at V and 7 bases at J; junction bases unmatched: 8. CDR3 size: 15 residues. CDR3 DNA: TGCGCCAGCAGCCCTAGCGGGGGCCCTCGTAATGAGCAGTTCTTC. It encodes CASSPSGGPRNEQFF.

This clonotype was seen a handful of times. The chain couples TRBV4-2 to TRBJ1-1; D is possibly TRBD1 (6 bases). The CDR3 is 15 residues long. From germline, CDR1 is LGHNA and CDR2 YNFKEQ. V was trimmed by 1 base and J by 5 bases, leaving 14 bases between them. Here the CDR3 reads CASSQVGGRGTEAFF. Here the CDR3 DNA reads TGTGCCAGCAGCCAAGTTGGGGGGAGGGGGACTGAAGCTTTCTTT.

This clonotype has ten or more counts. The CDR3 nucleotides are TGTGCCAGCAGCCCAGGGATCGCCCTCCACTTT. It is translated as CASSPGIALHF. The chain employs TRBV5-5 and TRBJ1-6; D might be TRBD1 (5 bases). Trimming removed 4 bases at V and 14 bases at J, with 10 bases between. This CDR3 comprises 11 residues. Germline values: CDR1 SGHKS, CDR2 YYEKEE (reference sequence).

The chain is built from TRBV20-1 and TRBJ2-7; 7 bases agree with TRBD1. The junction had 6 bases not matched to a gene; V was cut back by 6 bases and J by 4 bases. The CDR3 sequence is 12 residues long. Looked up from germline, CDR1 is DFQATT and CDR2 is SNEGSKA (reference sequence). CDR3 residues: CSAGDSLYEQYF. The CDR3 DNA is TGCAGTGCGGGGGACAGTTTATACGAGCAGTACTTC.

The chain couples TRBV28 to TRBJ1-1; D perhaps matches TRBD1 (5 bases). The CDR3 loop spans 15 amino acids. Between the trimmed V and J ends, which lost 5 bases and 2 bases, there was a span of 15 bases. Germline loops: CDR1 MDHEN, CDR2 SYDVKM. CDR3 loop: CASSIDRGVNTEAFF. In DNA, the CDR3 is TGTGCCAGCAGTATAGACAGAGGGGTAAACACTGAAGCTTTCTTT.

This chain's CDR3 is CATSDSGRLTYEQYF. The CDR3 DNA reads TGTGCCACCAGTGATTCCGGCAGGCTAACCTACGAGCAGTACTTC. This chain connects TRBV24-1 to TRBJ2-7; D is ambiguous. Trimming took 2 bases from V and 2 from J, leaving 12 bases between them. Looked up from germline, CDR1 is KGHDR and CDR2 is SFDVKD. The CDR3 sequence is 15 residues long.